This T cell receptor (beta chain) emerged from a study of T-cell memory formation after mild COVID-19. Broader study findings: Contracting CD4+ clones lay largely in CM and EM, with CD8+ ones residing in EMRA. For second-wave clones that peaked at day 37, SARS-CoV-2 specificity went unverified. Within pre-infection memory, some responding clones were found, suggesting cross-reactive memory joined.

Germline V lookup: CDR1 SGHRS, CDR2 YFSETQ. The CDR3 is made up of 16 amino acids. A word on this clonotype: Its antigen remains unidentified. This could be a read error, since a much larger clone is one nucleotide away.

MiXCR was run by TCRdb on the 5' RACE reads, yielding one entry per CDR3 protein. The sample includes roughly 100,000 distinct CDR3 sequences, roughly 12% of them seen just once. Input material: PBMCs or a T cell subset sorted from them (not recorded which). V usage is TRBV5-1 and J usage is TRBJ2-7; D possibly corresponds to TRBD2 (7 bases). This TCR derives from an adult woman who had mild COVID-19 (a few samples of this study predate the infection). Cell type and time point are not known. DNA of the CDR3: TGCGCCAGCAGATTGGCCGGGGGGACACTCTCCTACGAGCAGTACTTC. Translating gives CASRLAGGTLSYEQYF.